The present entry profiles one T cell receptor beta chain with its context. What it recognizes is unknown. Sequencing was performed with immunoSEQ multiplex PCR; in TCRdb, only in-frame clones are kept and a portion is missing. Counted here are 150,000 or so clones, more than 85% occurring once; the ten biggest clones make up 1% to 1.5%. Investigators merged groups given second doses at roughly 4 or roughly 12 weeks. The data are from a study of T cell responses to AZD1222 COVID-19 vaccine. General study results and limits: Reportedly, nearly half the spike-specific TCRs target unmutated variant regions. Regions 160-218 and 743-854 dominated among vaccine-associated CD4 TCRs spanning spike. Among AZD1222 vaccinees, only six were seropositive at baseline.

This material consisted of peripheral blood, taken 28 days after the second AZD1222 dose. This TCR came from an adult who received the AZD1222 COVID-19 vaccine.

The chain's CDR3 is CAISARGGSTGELFF. CDR3 nucleotides: TGTGCCATCAGTGCTCGGGGAGGGTCCACCGGGGAGCTGTTTTTT. V and J are TRBV10-3 and TRBJ2-2; 7 bases match TRBD2. The V segment lost 4 bases and the J segment 4 bases; nucleotides outside the gene matches: 6. The CDR3 consists of 15 residues. Germline V gene lookup returns CDR1 ENHRY and CDR2 SYGVKD.